This T cell receptor beta chain was recovered during a study of blood T cell repertoires in COVID-19. As for the study in general: There were acute and convalescent COVID-19 samples, and they came from the United States, Italy and Spain. Sources were T cells, B-cell-depleted T cells, or PBMCs; the material itself was cDNA or gDNA.

Living in under 30 US areas, the participants were between roughly 18 and 95 years of age. Within the 2 weeks before study entry, each person in the exposed group met a COVID-19 case. Only in-frame clones appear in the TCRdb table, and some are missing; sequencing was by immunoSEQ multiplex PCR. The sample has a few hundred thousand clones; roughly nine tenths are singletons. CDR1 is MGHDK and CDR2 is SYGVNS in the germline V gene. This CDR3 contains 14 residues. The V end lost 1 base, the J end lost 2 bases, and 9 bases lay between the germline ends. The receptor comes from a woman aged 40 to 49 who had been exposed to COVID-19. The chain combines TRBV25-1 with TRBJ2-7, with D possibly being TRBD1 (5 bases). What was sequenced was PBMCs or T cells enriched from blood (not recorded which). The CDR3 region is CASSESDTAYEQYF. The CDR3 DNA reads as TGTGCCAGCAGTGAATCGGACACCGCCTACGAGCAGTACTTC.